The 11 T cell receptor beta chains listed next were all sequenced from one sample in a study of blood T cell repertoires in COVID-19. Clones were read by immunoSEQ multiplex PCR, and TCRdb kept only the in-frame ones, dropping some. Altogether around 250,000 clones are present, approximately 83% being singletons, with the ten largest covering approximately 1.9%. The sample was PBMCs or T cells enriched from blood (not recorded which). The source of these receptors is a woman aged 50 to 65 who had recovered from COVID-19.

The rearrangement uses TRBV12-3 or TRBV12-4 and TRBJ1-5; 8 bases match TRBD1. The V gene end was trimmed by 3 bases and the J gene end by 9 bases; junction bases not matched to a gene: 4. CDR3 length equals 13 residues. CDR3 loop: CASSLGQVGPQHF. The CDR3 region has the DNA TGTGCCAGCAGTTTGGGACAGGTGGGGCCCCAGCATTTT.

The chain carries TRBV11-1 and TRBJ2-5; the match to TRBD1 covers 11 bases. Losses at the gene ends were 5 bases for V and 6 bases for J; bases not matched to a gene: 5. This CDR3 is 14 amino acids long. Germline V gene data show CDR1 as SGHAT and CDR2 as FQDESV (reference sequence). The CDR3 DNA reads as TGTGCCAGCAGCACCGGGACAGGGGGAAAGACCCAGTACTTC. Its protein is CASSTGTGGKTQYF.

The chain employs TRBV5-5 and TRBJ2-3; no firm D call. Germline V gene lookup returns CDR1 SGHKS and CDR2 YYEKEE (reference sequence). V lost 1 base to trimming and J lost 2 bases, with 5 bases between them. The CDR3 has 13 amino acids. Here the CDR3 reads CASSLTYTDTQYF. The CDR3 region has the DNA TGTGCCAGCAGCTTGACCTACACAGATACGCAGTATTTT.

J is TRBJ1-5 and V is TRBV24-1; D may be TRBD1 (5 bases). The CDR3 has 16 residues. Trimming removed 6 bases from V and 0 bases from J, with 14 bases in between. Germline CDR1 and CDR2: KGHDR and SFDVKD. CDR3 sequence: CATSRGTDFSNQPQHF. Written as DNA, the CDR3 is TGTGCCACCAGTCGCGGGACTGACTTTAGCAATCAGCCCCAGCATTTT.

This sequence joins TRBV19 and TRBJ1-1, with a weak D call TRBD1 (5 bases). CDR3 size: 14 residues. Looked up from germline, CDR1 is LNHDA and CDR2 is SQIVND (reference sequence). Trimming shortened V by 10 bases and J by 4 bases, and 19 bases separated the two germline ends. The CDR3 region has the DNA TGTGCCACCTCAGGGAGCGGGGGGAGCACTGAAGCTTTCTTT. It specifies CATSGSGGSTEAFF.

This chain joins TRBV29-1 and TRBJ1-1; D is uncertain. The V gene's germline CDR1 is SQVTM and CDR2 ANQGSEA. V lost 5 bases, J lost 11 bases, and 15 bases lay in between. This CDR3 is 11 amino acids long. The CDR3: CSVYELGDAFF. The CDR3 bases are TGCAGCGTTTATGAACTGGGCGATGCTTTCTTT.

The V gene is TRBV10-3, the J gene TRBJ1-6, with 10 bases fitting TRBD1. The CDR3 contains 15 residues. J lost 10 bases, V lost 2 bases, and 5 bases had no gene match. Germline V gives CDR1 ENHRY, CDR2 SYGVKD. The CDR3 reads CAISERTGGRSPLHF. Here the CDR3 DNA reads TGTGCCATCAGTGAGCGGACAGGGGGTAGGTCACCCCTCCACTTT.

The CDR3 region is CATSRDLSRGTEAFF. The DNA of the CDR3 is TGTGCCACCAGCAGAGATCTTTCCAGGGGCACTGAAGCTTTCTTT. The chain is built from TRBV15 and TRBJ1-1; the D gene is possibly TRBD1 (6 bases). V was clipped by 0 bases and J by 4 bases, with 12 bases between them. This CDR3 has 15 residues. CDR1 LNHNV and CDR2 YYDKDF come from the germline V gene (reference sequence).

The V gene is TRBV15, the J gene TRBJ2-1, with TRBD2 matching over 7 bases. Germline loops: CDR1 LNHNV, CDR2 YYDKDF (reference sequence). The CDR3 is 16 residues long. V lost 0 bases and J lost 7; bases outside the gene matches: 9. Here the CDR3 reads CATSRERTRHSNEQFF. The CDR3 nucleotides read TGTGCCACCAGCAGAGAAAGGACTAGGCATTCTAATGAGCAGTTCTTC.

The rearrangement joins TRBV5-3 to TRBJ2-7; possible D gene TRBD1, 6 bases. TRBV5-3 falls under the ORF class, with uncertain function. CDR3 length: 16 amino acids. Trimming shortened V by 0 bases and J by 4 bases, and 17 bases separated the two germline ends. The CDR3 spells CARSLGVRDKGYEQYF. DNA for the CDR3: TGTGCCAGAAGCTTGGGGGTCCGGGACAAGGGTTACGAGCAGTACTTC.

The chain joins TRBV6-5 to TRBJ2-2; D might be TRBD1 (5 bases). The CDR3 has 14 amino acids. Germline CDR1 is MNHEY and CDR2 is SVGAGI. The V gene lost 4 bases and the J gene lost 2 bases, with 8 bases spanning the gap. DNA for the CDR3: TGTGCCAGCAGTTCTGGACATAACACCGGGGAGCTGTTTTTT. It codes for CASSSGHNTGELFF.